This TCR beta chain derives from a study of cytomegalovirus exposure and HLA in healthy donors. Background on the study: HLA-typed donors were the source of around 77 million unique TCRs held in an early data release. Researchers found that approximately 77% of 398 genotyped donors fell within the Caucasian-associated ancestry cluster.

On this clone itself: What it binds is unknown.

Germline V gives CDR1 KGHSH, CDR2 LQKENI. This CDR3 is built from 13 residues. With 5 bases removed from V and 5 bases from J, the gap between germline ends came to 10 bases. The PCR ran on 60 Vbeta and 13 Jbeta primers. Generated by immunoSEQ multiplex PCR, the TCRdb table keeps only in-frame clones and is missing some. Here the sample spans around 250,000 clones, about 81% being singletons. The study's findings and limits: Relative to equally common others, HLA-associated TCR beta chains showed greater clonal expansion in a later analysis. It was assumed in the presence/absence analyses that sequencing depth was roughly uniform across donors.

The TCR sequence derives from a woman aged 55-70 years in good health and CMV-seropositive. This chain uses TRBV18 with TRBJ2-4; possibly TRBD2 for D (6 bases). Input material: PBMCs. The CDR3 DNA is TGTGCCAGCTCAGCGGGGCTGGAAAACATTCAGTACTTC. It translates to CASSAGLENIQYF.